This paragraph covers one TCR beta chain sequence. This sample was taken from a study of blood T cell repertoires in COVID-19. The V end was cut by 5 bases, the J end by 6 bases, with 19 bases between. The CDR3 runs 14 residues. Germline-derived CDR1 and CDR2 are GTSNPN and SVGIG (reference sequence). In the original analysis: Reference gene primer amplification yielded estimated nucleated cell counts. Profiling relied on immunoSEQ multiplex PCR, and the TCRdb table lists in-frame clones only, not all of them. The V and J calls and clone size come from that table; D and trimming were worked out from the DNA. The sample has roughly 300,000 clones; 83% are singletons.

This TCR was recovered from a woman aged 45-60 years with acute or convalescent COVID-19. The sequenced sample consisted of peripheral blood. The V gene is TRBV30, the J gene TRBJ1-2; TRBD1 is a possible D gene (5 bases). This CDR3 is CAWAQTVPINGYTF. DNA for the CDR3: TGTGCCTGGGCCCAGACAGTACCTATTAATGGCTACACCTTC. Looking up the rest from reference TRBV30 and TRBJ1-2 gives the full variable domain: SQTIHQWPATLVQPVGSPLSLECTVEGTSNPNLYWYRQAAGRGLQLLFYSVGIGQISSEVPQNLSASRPQDRQFILSSKKLLLSDSGFYLCAWAQTVPINGYTFGSGTRLTVV.